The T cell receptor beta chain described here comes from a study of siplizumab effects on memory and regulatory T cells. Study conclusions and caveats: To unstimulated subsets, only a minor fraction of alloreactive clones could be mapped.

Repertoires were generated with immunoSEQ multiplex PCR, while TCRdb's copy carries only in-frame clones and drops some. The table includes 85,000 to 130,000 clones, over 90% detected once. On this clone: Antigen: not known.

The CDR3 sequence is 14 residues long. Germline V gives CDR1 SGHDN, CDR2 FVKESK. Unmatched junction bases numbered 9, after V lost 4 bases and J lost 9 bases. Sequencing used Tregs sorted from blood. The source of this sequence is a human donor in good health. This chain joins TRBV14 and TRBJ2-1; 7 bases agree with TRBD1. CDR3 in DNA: TGTGCCAGCAGCCGTCAAAGACAGGGCGGTGAGCAGTTCTTC. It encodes CASSRQRQGGEQFF.